Below are 23 T cell receptor beta chains sequenced from a single sample in a study of a mutant IDH1 vaccine in newly diagnosed glioma. Their antigen targets remain unknown. Produced via immunoSEQ multiplex PCR; TCRdb's table is partial and in-frame only. The data show about 26,000 clones, around four fifths seen once. Time point in this sample: week 5, during vaccination. The content of each vaccine dose was 300 ug of mutant IDH1 20-mer peptide, and topical imiquimod accompanied it. The sample in question was PBMCs, obtained from a glioma patient whose treatment included an IDH1 peptide vaccine. The receptors come from a man aged 40-55 years with glioma. Some clones in this sample may be carry-over from other donors' samples.

The chain employs TRBV4-1 and TRBJ1-1, with D possibly TRBD1 on 5 matching bases. Trimming stripped 0 bases from V and 1 base from J, with 15 bases between. The germline CDR1 and CDR2 sequences are MGHRA and YSYEKL. This CDR3 has 17 residues. The CDR3 reads CASSQDRGPGQNTEAFF. CDR3 DNA: TGCGCCAGCAGCCAAGACCGGGGTCCCGGACAGAACACTGAAGCTTTCTTT.

This sequence joins TRBV10-3 and TRBJ2-1; possible D gene TRBD1, 6 bases. CDR1 ENHRY and CDR2 SYGVKD come from the germline V gene. This CDR3 is built from 17 residues. V was pared by 6 bases and J by 0 bases, with 18 bases between. The DNA for the CDR3 is TGTGCCATCAGCCGGGACACTTCCCCGAGCTCCTACAATGAGCAGTTCTTC. Protein: CAISRDTSPSSYNEQFF.

This clone was observed once. The chain has TRBV28 and TRBJ1-1, with no clear D. In germline, CDR1 is MDHEN, CDR2 SYDVKM. The V end was cut by 4 bases, the J end by 5 bases, with 8 bases between. CDR3 length: 12 amino acids. Here the CDR3 reads CASSSIRTEAFF. For the CDR3, the DNA is TGTGCCAGCAGTTCAATTAGAACTGAAGCTTTCTTT.

This clone has only a few counts. This rearrangement joins TRBV4-2 to TRBJ1-2; the match to TRBD1 covers 7 bases. CDR1 and CDR2 from the germline V gene are LGHNA and YNFKEQ. J gave up 4 bases and V 1 base, and 9 bases lay outside the gene matches. The CDR3 spans 16 residues. The CDR3 DNA is TGTGCCAGCAGCCAAGGTTCTTGGACAGGACCCTATGGCTACACCTTC. Translated: CASSQGSWTGPYGYTF.

The chain uses TRBV28 and TRBJ1-5; TRBD1 might be the D (6 bases). Trimming shortened V by 3 bases and J by 5 bases, and 11 bases separated the two germline ends. Germline V CDR1 and CDR2: MDHEN, SYDVKM. The CDR3 length is 14 residues. The chain's CDR3 is CASSFDRSYQPQHF. For the CDR3, the DNA is TGTGCCAGCAGTTTCGACAGGAGTTATCAGCCCCAGCATTTT. The whole variable domain, remainder taken from reference TRBV28 and TRBJ1-5, is DVKVTQSSRYLVKRTGEKVFLECVQDMDHENMFWYRQDPGLGLRLIYFSYDVKMKEKGDIPEGYSVSREKKERFSLILESASTNQTSMYLCASSFDRSYQPQHFGDGTRLSIL.

This chain links TRBV5-4 with TRBJ1-3; maybe TRBD1 (5 bases). This CDR3 is built from 14 residues. V lost 3 bases to trimming and J lost 10 bases, with 17 bases between them. The germline V gene has CDR1 SGHNT and CDR2 YYREEE (reference sequence). In DNA, the CDR3 is TGTGCCAGCAGCTCCCCGGACGGGGGAAGGACCATATATTTT. Translated, it gives CASSSPDGGRTIYF.

This clone ranks as medium-sized. The CDR3 bases are TGTGCCAGCAGCTTAGGGGTGGGTACAGGGGCAGGAATGAACACTGAAGCTTTCTTT. It is translated as CASSLGVGTGAGMNTEAFF. The rearrangement joins TRBV7-9 to TRBJ1-1; 7 bases fit TRBD1. This CDR3 contains 19 residues. With 1 base clipped from V and 0 bases from J, the junction kept 14 bases outside the gene matches. Germline V gene data show CDR1 as SEHNR and CDR2 as FQNEAQ (reference sequence).

The CDR3 DNA sequence: TGTGCCAGCAGCCCCTGGACTAGCGGGGGTACCGGGGAGCTGTTTTTT. Translation gives CASSPWTSGGTGELFF. The rearrangement uses TRBV7-7 and TRBJ2-2, with 13 bases matching TRBD2. The CDR3 is 16 residues long. Germline values: CDR1 SSHAT, CDR2 FNYEAQ (reference sequence). The trim removed 5 bases at V and 5 bases at J, leaving 5 bases unmatched.

The J gene is TRBJ1-3, the V gene TRBV15, with D tentatively TRBD1 (6 bases). The CDR3 has 17 residues. Germline-derived CDR1 and CDR2 are LNHNV and YYDKDF (reference sequence). V lost 0 bases to trimming and J lost 2 bases, with 14 bases between them. The CDR3 is CATSREYSGEAGNTIYF. As DNA, the CDR3 is TGTGCCACCAGCAGAGAATATTCAGGGGAAGCTGGAAACACCATATATTTT.

This chain links TRBV7-2 with TRBJ2-3; D is undetermined. V shed 1 base and J shed 6 bases, with 8 bases lying between them. CDR3 length: 13 residues. The germline V gene has CDR1 SGHTA and CDR2 FQGNSA. CDR3 residues: CASSLVYQDTQYF. The DNA of the CDR3 is TGTGCCAGCAGCTTAGTCTACCAGGATACGCAGTATTTT.

V usage is TRBV19 and J usage is TRBJ2-5; weak D call: TRBD2 (5 bases). This CDR3 has 13 amino acids. Germline V gene lookup returns CDR1 LNHDA and CDR2 SQIVND (reference sequence). The germline V and J ends were trimmed by 6 bases and 5 bases, with 13 bases remaining between them. The CDR3 region is CASRSGTLETQYF. The CDR3, as DNA: TGTGCCAGTAGGAGCGGAACCCTCGAGACCCAGTACTTC. Full variable domain (outside the CDR3, taken from reference TRBV19 and TRBJ2-5): DGGITQSPKYLFRKEGQNVTLSCEQNLNHDAMYWYRQDPGQGLRLIYYSQIVNDFQKGDIAEGYSVSREKKESFPLTVTSAQKNPTAFYLCASRSGTLETQYFGPGTRLLVL.

This clone was found once. This chain links TRBV5-5 with TRBJ2-1, with D tentatively TRBD1 (5 bases). Germline-derived CDR1 and CDR2 are SGHKS and YYEKEE (reference sequence). The V end lost 0 bases, the J end lost 0 bases, and 13 bases lay between the germline ends. This CDR3 has 17 residues. Written as DNA, the CDR3 is TGTGCCAGCAGCTTGGGACAGATTCTTTACTCCTACAATGAGCAGTTCTTC. Translated, it gives CASSLGQILYSYNEQFF. The variable domain in full, with the rest retrieved from reference TRBV5-5 and TRBJ2-1, is DAGVTQSPTHLIKTRGQQVTLRCSPISGHKSVSWYQQVLGQGPQFIFQYYEKEERGRGNFPDRFSARQFPNYSSELNVNALLLGDSALYLCASSLGQILYSYNEQFFGPGTRLTVL.

This chain joins TRBV6-6 and TRBJ1-5, with 11 bases that match TRBD1. The CDR3 runs to 15 residues. In germline, CDR1 is MNHNY, CDR2 SVGAGI (reference sequence). The V and J ends lost 6 bases and 7 bases, in that order; junction bases with no gene match: 8. CDR3 sequence reads: CASRDRGQRGQPQHF. The DNA for the CDR3 is TGTGCCAGCAGGGACAGGGGGCAGCGGGGGCAGCCCCAGCATTTT.

The J gene is TRBJ1-5, the V gene TRBV2; D call uncertain. The CDR3 has 10 amino acids. V was trimmed by 8 bases and J by 6 bases, leaving 5 bases between them. Germline CDR1 and CDR2: SNHLY and FYNNEI. This CDR3 is CASGGQPQHF. CDR3 DNA sequence: TGTGCCAGCGGTGGTCAGCCCCAGCATTTT.

The chain carries TRBV10-1 and TRBJ2-3; D is unresolved. The CDR3 totals 13 residues. Looked up from germline, CDR1 is WNHNN and CDR2 is SYGVQD (reference sequence). With 7 bases removed from V and 3 bases from J, the gap between germline ends came to 11 bases. This CDR3 is CASNPDGTDTQYF. CDR3 in DNA: TGCGCCAGCAACCCGGATGGTACAGATACGCAGTATTTT.

The V gene is TRBV19, the J gene TRBJ1-6, with 9 bases lining up with TRBD1. The J segment lost 10 bases and the V segment lost 5 bases, leaving 6 bases of the junction unmatched. Per the germline V gene, CDR1 is LNHDA and CDR2 is SQIVND (reference sequence). The length of the CDR3 is 14 residues. CDR3 protein: CASSPRTGASPLHF. CDR3 bases: TGTGCCAGTAGTCCCCGGACAGGGGCATCACCCCTCCACTTT.

The rearrangement joins TRBV19 to TRBJ1-6; 7 bases are a match to TRBD1. The CDR3 runs to 14 residues. Germline CDR1 and CDR2: LNHDA and SQIVND (reference sequence). The V gene end was trimmed by 4 bases and the J gene end by 9 bases; junction bases not matched to a gene: 6. The chain's CDR3 is CASSKDRMFSPLHF. In DNA form, the CDR3 reads TGTGCCAGTAGTAAGGACAGGATGTTTTCACCCCTCCACTTT.

This clone appeared once. This sequence joins TRBV4-1 and TRBJ2-2, with 10 bases matching TRBD2. Unmatched junction bases numbered 0, after V lost 2 bases and J lost 3 bases. Germline CDR1 and CDR2: MGHRA and YSYEKL. The CDR3 sequence is 15 residues long. CDR3: CASSQLAGDTGELFF. CDR3 nucleotide sequence: TGCGCCAGCAGCCAACTAGCGGGGGACACCGGGGAGCTGTTTTTT.

The chain is built from TRBV18 and TRBJ2-1, with D maybe TRBD2 (6 bases). Between the trimmed V and J ends, which lost 2 bases and 4 bases, there was a span of 12 bases. Germline CDR1 and CDR2: KGHSH and LQKENI. The CDR3 runs to 15 residues. CDR3 residues: CASSPTGTSYNEQFF. In DNA, the CDR3 is TGTGCCAGCTCACCAACCGGGACTTCATACAATGAGCAGTTCTTC. The full variable domain, in which reference TRBV18 and TRBJ2-1 provide the parts outside the CDR3, is NAGVMQNPRHLVRRRGQEARLRCSPMKGHSHVYWYRQLPEEGLKFMVYLQKENIIDESGMPKERFSAEFPKEGPSILRIQQVVRGDSAAYFCASSPTGTSYNEQFFGPGTRLTVL.

The sample holds one count of this clone. The V gene is TRBV6-5, the J gene TRBJ2-3; 7 bases align to TRBD2. The CDR3 is 13 amino acids. Germline assignment: CDR1 MNHEY and CDR2 SVGAGI. J was trimmed by 4 bases and V by 4 bases; bases with no gene match: 2. The CDR3 DNA sequence: TGTGCCAGCAGTTGGACTAGGTCAGATACGCAGTATTTT. Amino acid sequence: CASSWTRSDTQYF.

The rearrangement links TRBV29-1 to TRBJ1-2, with D tentatively TRBD1 (5 bases). CDR1 SQVTM and CDR2 ANQGSEA come from the germline V gene. The CDR3 has 12 residues. Trimming removed 2 bases at V and 7 bases at J, with 11 bases between. CDR3 sequence: CSVESGASGYTF. CDR3 DNA: TGCAGCGTTGAATCTGGGGCGAGTGGCTACACCTTC.

This chain joins TRBV10-3 and TRBJ2-5, with D hard to call. Trimming cost V 4 bases and J 0 bases, with 6 bases left between them. Germline CDR1 reads ENHRY; CDR2 reads SYGVKD. The CDR3 runs to 13 residues. CDR3 amino acids: CAISGGNQETQYF. CDR3 DNA: TGTGCCATCAGTGGAGGAAACCAAGAGACCCAGTACTTC.

V and J are TRBV7-2 and TRBJ1-1; 8 bases map to TRBD1. Germline V CDR1 and CDR2: SGHTA, FQGNSA. After removal of 5 bases from V and 4 bases from J, the junction contained 9 bases not matched to a gene. The CDR3 has 15 amino acids. In DNA, the CDR3 is TGTGCCAGCAGCCCGACAGGGGTCTTTAGCACTGAAGCTTTCTTT. Its protein is CASSPTGVFSTEAFF.